Presented here are 26 T cell receptor beta chains from one specimen sequenced in a study of neurological immune-mediated disorders. TCRdb re-called the 5' RACE reads with MiXCR, one entry per CDR3 protein. The sample lists 65,000 to 90,000 distinct CDR3 sequences, around 4.6% occurring once. Sequenced input: PBMCs. All receptors derive from a woman between 25 and 40 years old with multiple sclerosis.

This clonotype showed up many times. This chain links TRBV5-1 with TRBJ1-1, with TRBD1 matching 10 bases. The CDR3 has 16 amino acids. The germline CDR1 and CDR2 sequences are SGHRS and YFSETQ. The V and J ends lost 3 bases and 3 bases, in that order; junction bases with no gene match: 8. Here the CDR3 reads CASSSYSGTGDTEAFF. CDR3 nucleotide sequence: TGCGCCAGCAGCTCCTATTCCGGGACAGGGGACACTGAAGCTTTCTTT.

Many counts were recorded for this clonotype. V and J are TRBV7-2 and TRBJ1-5; D uncertain. The CDR3 is made up of 14 amino acids. Per the germline V gene, CDR1 is SGHTA and CDR2 is FQGNSA. Deletions cut 5 bases from V and 9 bases from J, with 17 bases between. CDR3 nucleotide sequence: TGTGCCAGCAGCCCTCCGACGGTGGACGCGCCCCAGCATTTT. Translated: CASSPPTVDAPQHF. Filled out from reference TRBV7-2 and TRBJ1-5, the complete variable domain reads GAGVSQSPSNKVTEKGKDVELRCDPISGHTALYWYRQSLGQGLEFLIYFQGNSAPDKSGLPSDRFSAERTGGSVSTLTIQRTQQEDSAVYLCASSPPTVDAPQHFGDGTRLSIL.

This clonotype showed up many times. The J gene is TRBJ1-4, the V gene TRBV20-1, with a possible D match to TRBD1 (6 bases). Germline loops: CDR1 DFQATT, CDR2 SNEGSKA (reference sequence). V lost 6 bases and J 5 bases, leaving 10 bases between the germline ends. The CDR3 runs to 12 residues. The chain's CDR3 is CSAPGENEKLFF. The CDR3, as DNA: TGCAGTGCACCAGGGGAAAATGAAAAACTGTTTTTT.

This clonotype has a count of ten or more. The rearrangement joins TRBV20-1 to TRBJ1-1; 7 nucleotides match TRBD1. The CDR3 spans 15 residues. In germline, CDR1 is DFQATT, CDR2 SNEGSKA (reference sequence). The junction had 7 bases not matched to a gene; V was cut back by 0 bases and J by 3 bases. This CDR3 is CSARETTGWDTEAFF. The CDR3 DNA reads TGCAGTGCTAGAGAAACGACAGGGTGGGACACTGAAGCTTTCTTT.

The chain couples TRBV10-3 to TRBJ1-1; a weak D match, TRBD1 (6 bases). V lost 7 bases, J lost 1 base, and 10 bases lay in between. This CDR3 region has 13 residues. Germline CDR1 reads ENHRY; CDR2 reads SYGVKD. CDR3 bases: TGTGCCATCAAAAGGGACACGAACACTGAAGCTTTCTTT. Translated: CAIKRDTNTEAFF.

This clonotype was seen repeatedly, ten times or more. V and J are TRBV3-1 and TRBJ2-7, with D possibly matching TRBD2 (5 bases). The CDR3 length is 13 residues. Germline V lookup: CDR1 LGHDT, CDR2 YNNKEL (reference sequence). V lost 3 bases, J lost 7 bases, and 13 bases lay in between. The CDR3 DNA sequence: TGTGCCAGCAGCCAGACCGGGCGAGGGGAGCAGTACGTC. Translation gives CASSQTGRGEQYV.

This clonotype was seen at least ten times. The chain employs TRBV5-1 and TRBJ1-1; TRBD1 is a possible D gene (6 bases). CDR3 size: 14 residues. Trimming stripped 5 bases from V and 3 bases from J, with 14 bases between. Germline V CDR1 and CDR2: SGHRS, YFSETQ. This CDR3 reads CASRANYRDTEAFF. CDR3 coding DNA: TGCGCCAGCAGGGCGAACTACAGGGACACTGAAGCTTTCTTT.

Ten or more counts support this clonotype. CDR3 protein: CAISEWRGENTEAFF. The CDR3 DNA reads TGTGCCATCAGTGAGTGGAGGGGGGAGAACACTGAAGCTTTCTTT. The genes are TRBV10-3 and TRBJ1-1; weak D call: TRBD1 (6 bases). Trimming pared 1 base from V and 1 base from J, leaving 10 bases between. The CDR3 is 15 amino acids. Germline-derived CDR1 and CDR2 are ENHRY and SYGVKD.

This clonotype was counted at least ten times. CDR3 DNA: TGTGCCAGCAGTCCCAGGTCCTTTCGGGGGGACCCCACAGATACGCAGTATTTT. Encoded protein: CASSPRSFRGDPTDTQYF. The chain joins TRBV28 to TRBJ2-3; TRBD2 aligns across 7 bases. The J segment lost 2 bases and the V segment lost 5 bases, leaving 16 bases of the junction unmatched. The CDR3 is 18 residues long. The germline CDR1 and CDR2 sequences are MDHEN and SYDVKM.

This clonotype came up a few times. The chain is built from TRBV10-3 and TRBJ2-3; TRBD2 matches 11 bases. The germline V gene has CDR1 ENHRY and CDR2 SYGVKD. After removal of 6 bases from V and 8 bases from J, the junction contained 13 bases not matched to a gene. The CDR3 is 16 amino acids. CDR3 in DNA: TGTGCCATCAGCACCAGGACTAGCGGGCTGCAGGGTACGCAGTATTTT. It yields the protein CAISTRTSGLQGTQYF.

The chain is built from TRBV6-6 and TRBJ2-7, with D perhaps TRBD2 (6 bases). Germline CDR1 reads MNHNY; CDR2 reads SVGAGI (reference sequence). CDR3 length equals 12 residues. V lost 2 bases and J 9 bases, leaving 11 bases between the germline ends. CDR3 coding DNA: TGTGCCAGCAGTTACGGGGGGATCGGGCAGTACGTC. Translating gives CASSYGGIGQYV.

This clonotype came up many times. The rearrangement uses TRBV15 and TRBJ2-2, with D unresolved. The CDR3 loop spans 15 amino acids. V was pared by 0 bases and J by 0 bases, with 5 bases between. Germline V gene lookup returns CDR1 LNHNV and CDR2 YYDKDF (reference sequence). The CDR3 bases are TGTGCCACCAGCAGAGACAGGTCGAACACCGGGGAGCTGTTTTTT. Encoded protein: CATSRDRSNTGELFF.

V usage is TRBV20-1 and J usage is TRBJ2-1, with TRBD2 matching over 13 bases. Germline V lookup: CDR1 DFQATT, CDR2 SNEGSKA (reference sequence). The J segment lost 7 bases and the V segment lost 0 bases, leaving 3 bases of the junction unmatched. The CDR3 has 15 residues. Here the CDR3 DNA reads TGCAGTGCTAGAGAGGGACTAGCGGGACCGAATGAGCAGTTCTTC. Its protein is CSAREGLAGPNEQFF.

This clonotype turned up a few times. The V gene is TRBV24-1, the J gene TRBJ2-5; TRBD1 matches 9 bases. The CDR3 has 15 residues. CDR1 and CDR2 from the germline V gene are KGHDR and SFDVKD. V lost 3 bases, J lost 3 bases, and 4 bases stayed unmatched. The CDR3 sequence: CATSDPGQGKETQYF. As DNA, the CDR3 is TGTGCCACCAGTGATCCCGGACAGGGGAAAGAGACCCAGTACTTC.

This clonotype was observed at least ten times. The gene calls are TRBV12-5 and TRBJ2-6; 7 bases map to TRBD1. V lost 1 base, J lost 2 bases, and 5 bases stayed unmatched. Germline-derived CDR1 and CDR2 are LGHNT and FRNRAP. The CDR3 is made up of 17 amino acids. The CDR3 DNA follows: TGTGCTAGTGGTTTGGCCCAGACAGGGACTGGGGCCAACGTCCTGACTTTC. Its protein product is CASGLAQTGTGANVLTF.

This clonotype came up many times. The chain employs TRBV12-3 or TRBV12-4 and TRBJ2-5; 8 nucleotides line up with TRBD1. This CDR3 is built from 14 residues. Trimming took 4 bases from V and 4 from J; bases not matched to a gene: 5. In DNA, the CDR3 is TGTGCCAGCAGTTGGACCGGACAGGGAGAGACCCAGTACTTC. Translation gives CASSWTGQGETQYF.

This clonotype was found many times. The chain employs TRBV14 and TRBJ2-3; TRBD2 matches 8 bases. This CDR3 region has 15 residues. In germline, CDR1 is SGHDN, CDR2 FVKESK. The J segment lost 3 bases and the V segment lost 4 bases, leaving 6 bases of the junction unmatched. CDR3 bases: TGTGCCAGCAGCCGAGCGGGGGTTAGGACAGATACGCAGTATTTT. Residues: CASSRAGVRTDTQYF.

The genes are TRBV10-1 and TRBJ2-1; D may be TRBD2 (5 bases). From germline, CDR1 is WNHNN and CDR2 SYGVQD (reference sequence). The CDR3 totals 13 residues. Trimming took off 7 bases at V and 5 bases at J, with 12 bases between the two ends. CDR3 in DNA: TGCGCCAGCACCAAACTAGAAAACAATGAGCAGTTCTTC. This translates into CASTKLENNEQFF.

This clonotype has ten or more counts. V usage is TRBV20-1 and J usage is TRBJ2-2; 8 positions agree with TRBD2. CDR1 is DFQATT and CDR2 is SNEGSKA in the germline V gene (reference sequence). The J segment lost 1 base and the V segment lost 3 bases, leaving 1 base of the junction unmatched. The CDR3 sequence is 14 residues long. As DNA, the CDR3 is TGCAGTGCTAGTGCGGGGGGGAACACCGGGGAGCTGTTTTTT. Amino acid sequence: CSASAGGNTGELFF.

This clonotype appeared many times. The rearrangement joins TRBV6-5 to TRBJ2-3; D is uncertain. In germline, CDR1 is MNHEY, CDR2 SVGAGI. With 0 bases removed from V and 4 bases from J, the gap between germline ends came to 5 bases. This CDR3 region has 13 residues. CDR3 sequence (DNA): TGTGCCAGCAGTTACTCGAGGTCAGATACGCAGTATTTT. It yields the protein CASSYSRSDTQYF.

This clonotype was seen many times. This chain links TRBV7-8 with TRBJ2-5; D uncertain. The V end was cut by 0 bases, the J end by 5 bases, with 7 bases between. This CDR3 has 13 amino acids. The germline V gene encodes CDR1 SGHVS and CDR2 FQNEAQ. CDR3 sequence (DNA): TGTGCCAGCAGCTTAGCGGGATGGGAGACCCAGTACTTC. It specifies CASSLAGWETQYF.

This clonotype was observed a handful of times. This may be a read error, as it is one base from a much larger clone. The CDR3 nucleotides are TGCAGTGCTAGCCAGGGAAAGTTATACACTGAAGCTTTCTTT. Translated: CSASQGKLYTEAFF. The chain employs TRBV20-1 and TRBJ1-1; maybe TRBD1 (5 bases). Germline CDR1 and CDR2: DFQATT and SNEGSKA (reference sequence). This CDR3 spans 14 amino acids. Deletions cut 3 bases from V and 3 bases from J, with 14 bases between.

Many counts were recorded for this clonotype. V usage is TRBV5-5 and J usage is TRBJ2-3, with a weak D call TRBD2 (7 bases). Trimming took off 0 bases at V and 2 bases at J, with 10 bases between the two ends. From germline, CDR1 is SGHKS and CDR2 YYEKEE (reference sequence). The CDR3 runs to 15 residues. CDR3 DNA: TGTGCCAGCAGCTTGGGCGGGGGCATCACAGATACGCAGTATTTT. It translates to CASSLGGGITDTQYF.

This clonotype was seen more than once but under ten times. This chain uses TRBV12-3 or TRBV12-4 with TRBJ1-5; TRBD1 might be the D (5 bases). The length of the CDR3 is 14 residues. Trimming took off 5 bases at V and 5 bases at J, with 13 bases between the two ends. The chain's CDR3 is CASSPQGTDQPQHF. The DNA for the CDR3 is TGTGCCAGCAGTCCTCAGGGTACCGATCAGCCCCAGCATTTT.

This clonotype was recorded at least ten times. The chain joins TRBV21-1 to TRBJ2-4; TRBD2 reflects the table's D call only, with no check against the DNA. TRBV21-1 is noted as a pseudogene. This CDR3 has 17 amino acids. CDR3 sequence: CASSKIRALLAKNIQYF. The CDR3 DNA reads as TGTGCCAGCAGCAAGATCCGGGCCTTACTAGCCAAAAACATTCAGTACTTC.

This clonotype was recorded at least ten times. The chain is built from TRBV5-1 and TRBJ1-1, with 8 bases fitting TRBD1. CDR3 length: 15 residues. CDR1 is SGHRS, CDR2 YFSETQ, per germline. The trim removed 4 bases at V and 3 bases at J, leaving 8 bases unmatched. CDR3 residues: CASSAAGQGYTEAFF. For the CDR3, the DNA is TGCGCCAGCAGCGCCGCCGGACAGGGATACACTGAAGCTTTCTTT.